This T cell receptor beta chain is drawn from a study of blood T cell repertoires in COVID-19. Study as a whole: Some COVID-19 samples were acute and others convalescent; all came from the United States, Italy and Spain. T cells, B-cell-depleted T cells, or PBMCs provided the cDNA or gDNA that served as material.

The method was immunoSEQ multiplex PCR; TCRdb's version includes in-frame clones alone and lacks a portion of them. Here the sample spans fewer than 35,000 clones, 70% to 90% being singletons. The CDR3 has 15 amino acids. Germline assignment: CDR1 LNHDA and CDR2 SQIVND (reference sequence). V dropped 3 bases and J dropped 4 bases, with 15 bases sitting between them. The gene calls are TRBV19 and TRBJ1-2, with D uncertain. The source material was peripheral blood. This sequence was found in a woman of 80 years or more with active or convalescent COVID-19. CDR3 sequence: CASSIQDLPPYGYTF. DNA for the CDR3: TGTGCCAGTAGTATTCAAGACTTACCACCCTATGGCTACACCTTC.